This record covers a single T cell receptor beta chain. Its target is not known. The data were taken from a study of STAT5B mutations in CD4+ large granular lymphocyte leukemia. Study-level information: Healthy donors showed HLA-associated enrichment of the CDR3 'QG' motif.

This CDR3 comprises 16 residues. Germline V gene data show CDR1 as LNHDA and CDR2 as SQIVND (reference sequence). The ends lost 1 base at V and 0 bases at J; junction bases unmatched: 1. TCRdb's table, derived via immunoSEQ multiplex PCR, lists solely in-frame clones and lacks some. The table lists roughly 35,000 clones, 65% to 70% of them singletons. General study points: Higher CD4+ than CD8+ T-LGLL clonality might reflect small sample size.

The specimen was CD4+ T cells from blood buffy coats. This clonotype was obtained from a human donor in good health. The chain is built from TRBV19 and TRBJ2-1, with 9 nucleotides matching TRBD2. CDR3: CASSIGLAASYNEQFF. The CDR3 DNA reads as TGTGCCAGTAGTATAGGACTAGCGGCCTCCTACAATGAGCAGTTCTTC.